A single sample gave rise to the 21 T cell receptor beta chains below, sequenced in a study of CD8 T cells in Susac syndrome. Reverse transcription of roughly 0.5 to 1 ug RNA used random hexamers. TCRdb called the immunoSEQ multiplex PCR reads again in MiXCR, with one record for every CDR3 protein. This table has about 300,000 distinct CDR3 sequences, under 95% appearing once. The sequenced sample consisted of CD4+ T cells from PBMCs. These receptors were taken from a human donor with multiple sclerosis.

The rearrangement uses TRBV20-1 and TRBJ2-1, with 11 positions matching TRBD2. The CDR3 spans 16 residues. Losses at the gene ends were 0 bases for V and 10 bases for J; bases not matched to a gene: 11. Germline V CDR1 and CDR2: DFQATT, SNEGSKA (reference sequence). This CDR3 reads CSARELGSGRADEQFF. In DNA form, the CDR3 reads TGCAGTGCTAGAGAGTTAGGTAGCGGGAGGGCCGACGAGCAGTTCTTC.

As DNA, the CDR3 is TGTGCCAGCAGCTTAAGAACTAGCTTACAGGCTGAGCAGTTCTTC. Residues: CASSLRTSLQAEQFF. The chain couples TRBV7-9 to TRBJ2-1; perhaps TRBD2 as D (6 bases). The CDR3 is 15 residues long. CDR1 and CDR2 (germline): SEHNR, FQNEAQ (reference sequence). V was shortened by 2 bases and J by 9 bases, with 17 bases between the two germline ends.

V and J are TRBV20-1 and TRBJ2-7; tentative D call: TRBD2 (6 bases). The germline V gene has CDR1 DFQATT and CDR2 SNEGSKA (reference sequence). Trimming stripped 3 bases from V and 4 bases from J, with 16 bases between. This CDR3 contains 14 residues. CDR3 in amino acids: CSASRLDSVYEQYF. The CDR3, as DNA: TGCAGTGCTAGCCGACTAGATTCTGTGTACGAGCAGTACTTC.

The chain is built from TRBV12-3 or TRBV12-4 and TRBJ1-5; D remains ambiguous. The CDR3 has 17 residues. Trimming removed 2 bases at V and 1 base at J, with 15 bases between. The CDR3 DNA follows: TGTGCCAGCAGTTTACTGGGAACGGCTCGGAGCAATCAGCCCCAGCATTTT. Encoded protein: CASSLLGTARSNQPQHF.

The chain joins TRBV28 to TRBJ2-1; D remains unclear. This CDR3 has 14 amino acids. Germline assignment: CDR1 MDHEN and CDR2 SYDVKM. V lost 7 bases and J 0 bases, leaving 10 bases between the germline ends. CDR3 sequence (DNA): TGTGCCAGCACCCTTCCGAGCTCCTACAATGAGCAGTTCTTC. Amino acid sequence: CASTLPSSYNEQFF.

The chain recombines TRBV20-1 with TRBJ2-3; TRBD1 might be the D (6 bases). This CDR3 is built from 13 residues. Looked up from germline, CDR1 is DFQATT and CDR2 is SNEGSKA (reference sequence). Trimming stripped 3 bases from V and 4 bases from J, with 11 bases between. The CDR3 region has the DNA TGCAGTGCTAGCCAGGGGTTGGCAGATACGCAGTATTTT. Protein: CSASQGLADTQYF.

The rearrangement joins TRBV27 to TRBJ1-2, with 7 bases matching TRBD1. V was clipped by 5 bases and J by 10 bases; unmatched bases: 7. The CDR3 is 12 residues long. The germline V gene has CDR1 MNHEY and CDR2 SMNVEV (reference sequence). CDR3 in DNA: TGTGCCAGCAGTGACCCAGGGGGGGTCTACACCTTC. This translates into CASSDPGGVYTF.

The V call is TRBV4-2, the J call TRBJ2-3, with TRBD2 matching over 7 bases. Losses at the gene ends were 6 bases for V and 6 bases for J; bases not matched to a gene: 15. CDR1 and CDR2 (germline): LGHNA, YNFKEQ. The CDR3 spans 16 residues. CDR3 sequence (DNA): TGTGCCAGCAGTAAAAACCGGGACTACTTATCGGATACGCAGTATTTT. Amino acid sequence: CASSKNRDYLSDTQYF.

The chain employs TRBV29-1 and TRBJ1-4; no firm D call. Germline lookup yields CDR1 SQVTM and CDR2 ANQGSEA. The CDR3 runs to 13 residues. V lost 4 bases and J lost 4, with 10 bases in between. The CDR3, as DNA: TGCAGCGTTGCTCAAGTAGATAATGAAAAACTGTTTTTT. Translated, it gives CSVAQVDNEKLFF. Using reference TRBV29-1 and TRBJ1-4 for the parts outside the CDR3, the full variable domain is SAVISQKPSRDICQRGTSLTIQCQVDSQVTMMFWYRQQPGQSLTLIATANQGSEATYESGFVIDKFPISRPNLTFSTLTVSNMSPEDSSIYLCSVAQVDNEKLFFGSGTQLSVL.

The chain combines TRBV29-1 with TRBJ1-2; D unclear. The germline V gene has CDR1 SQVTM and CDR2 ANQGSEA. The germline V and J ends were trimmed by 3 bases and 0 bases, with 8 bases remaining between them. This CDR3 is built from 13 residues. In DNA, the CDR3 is TGCAGCGTTGAGACCCAGCCTAACTATGGCTACACCTTC. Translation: CSVETQPNYGYTF.

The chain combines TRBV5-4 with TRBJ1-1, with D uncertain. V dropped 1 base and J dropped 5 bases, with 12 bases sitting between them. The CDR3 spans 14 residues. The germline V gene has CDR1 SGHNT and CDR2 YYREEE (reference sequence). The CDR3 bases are TGTGCCAGCAGCTTGTTTGGGTTTGAGACTGAAGCTTTCTTT. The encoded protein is CASSLFGFETEAFF.

CDR3 sequence reads: CASSPSWGRGTGELFF. For the CDR3, the DNA is TGTGCCAGCAGCCCATCGTGGGGCAGGGGCACCGGGGAGCTGTTTTTT. This sequence joins TRBV6-6 and TRBJ2-2; the D gene is possibly TRBD1 (6 bases). Germline CDR1 reads MNHNY; CDR2 reads SVGAGI (reference sequence). The germline V and J ends were trimmed by 6 bases and 4 bases, with 18 bases remaining between them. The CDR3 runs 16 residues.

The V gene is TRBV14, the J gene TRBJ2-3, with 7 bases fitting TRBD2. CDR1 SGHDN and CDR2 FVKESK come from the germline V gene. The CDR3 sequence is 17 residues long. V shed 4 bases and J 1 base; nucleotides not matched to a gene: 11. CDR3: CASSPRLAGLRTDTQYF. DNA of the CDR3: TGTGCCAGCAGCCCCCGATTAGCGGGCCTTCGCACAGATACGCAGTATTTT.

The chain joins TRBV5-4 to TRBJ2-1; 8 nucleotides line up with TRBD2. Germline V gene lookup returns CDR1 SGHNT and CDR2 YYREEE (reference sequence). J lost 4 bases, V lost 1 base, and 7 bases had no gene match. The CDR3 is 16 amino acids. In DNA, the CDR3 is TGTGCCAGCAGCTTGCCTGGCGGGAGGCCATACAATGAGCAGTTCTTC. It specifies CASSLPGGRPYNEQFF. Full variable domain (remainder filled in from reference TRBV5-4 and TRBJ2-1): ETGVTQSPTHLIKTRGQQVTLRCSSQSGHNTVSWYQQALGQGPQFIFQYYREEENGRGNFPPRFSGLQFPNYSSELNVNALELDDSALYLCASSLPGGRPYNEQFFGPGTRLTVL.

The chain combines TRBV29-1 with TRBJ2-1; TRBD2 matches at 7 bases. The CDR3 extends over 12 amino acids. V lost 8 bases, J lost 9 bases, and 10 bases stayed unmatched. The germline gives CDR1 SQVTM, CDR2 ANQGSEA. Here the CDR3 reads CSLGGAGVEQFF. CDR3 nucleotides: TGCAGCCTCGGAGGCGCGGGGGTTGAGCAGTTCTTC.

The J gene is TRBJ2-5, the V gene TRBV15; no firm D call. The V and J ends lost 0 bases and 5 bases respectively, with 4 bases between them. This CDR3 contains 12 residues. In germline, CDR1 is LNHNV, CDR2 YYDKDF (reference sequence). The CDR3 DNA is TGTGCCACCAGCAGAGATTGGGAGACCCAGTACTTC. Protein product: CATSRDWETQYF.

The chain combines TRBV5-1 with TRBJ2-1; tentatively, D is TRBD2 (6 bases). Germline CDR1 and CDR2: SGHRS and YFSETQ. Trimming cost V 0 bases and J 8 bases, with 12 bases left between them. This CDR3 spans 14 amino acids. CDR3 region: CASSLVAGRDEQFF. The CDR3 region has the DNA TGCGCCAGCAGCTTGGTTGCGGGACGGGATGAGCAGTTCTTC.

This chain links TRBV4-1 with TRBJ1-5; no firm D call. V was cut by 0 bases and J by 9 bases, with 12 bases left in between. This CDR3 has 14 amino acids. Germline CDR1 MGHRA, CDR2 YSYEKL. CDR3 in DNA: TGCGCCAGCAGCCAAGATGGGTTCTTGAGGCCCCAGCATTTT. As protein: CASSQDGFLRPQHF.

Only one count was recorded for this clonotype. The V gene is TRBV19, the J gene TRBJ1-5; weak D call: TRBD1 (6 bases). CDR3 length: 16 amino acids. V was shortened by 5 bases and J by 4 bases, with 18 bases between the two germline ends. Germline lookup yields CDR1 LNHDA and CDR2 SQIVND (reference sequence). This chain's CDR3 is CASSFAQGLGNQPQHF. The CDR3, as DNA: TGTGCCAGTAGTTTCGCACAGGGCCTTGGGAATCAGCCCCAGCATTTT.

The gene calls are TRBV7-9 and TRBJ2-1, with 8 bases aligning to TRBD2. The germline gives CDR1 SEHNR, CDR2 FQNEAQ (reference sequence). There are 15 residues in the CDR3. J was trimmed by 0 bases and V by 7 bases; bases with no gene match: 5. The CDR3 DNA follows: TGTGCCAGCATTCAACGGGGGGGCTCCTACAATGAGCAGTTCTTC. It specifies CASIQRGGSYNEQFF.

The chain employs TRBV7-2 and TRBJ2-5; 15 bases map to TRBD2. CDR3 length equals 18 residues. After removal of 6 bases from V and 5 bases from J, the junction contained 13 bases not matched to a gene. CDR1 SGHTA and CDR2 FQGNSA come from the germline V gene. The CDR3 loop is CASSSTGTSGGYRETQYF. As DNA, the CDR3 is TGTGCCAGCAGTTCGACCGGGACTAGCGGGGGGTACCGGGAGACCCAGTACTTC. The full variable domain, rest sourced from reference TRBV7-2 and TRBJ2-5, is GAGVSQSPSNKVTEKGKDVELRCDPISGHTALYWYRQSLGQGLEFLIYFQGNSAPDKSGLPSDRFSAERTGGSVSTLTIQRTQQEDSAVYLCASSSTGTSGGYRETQYFGPGTRLLVL.